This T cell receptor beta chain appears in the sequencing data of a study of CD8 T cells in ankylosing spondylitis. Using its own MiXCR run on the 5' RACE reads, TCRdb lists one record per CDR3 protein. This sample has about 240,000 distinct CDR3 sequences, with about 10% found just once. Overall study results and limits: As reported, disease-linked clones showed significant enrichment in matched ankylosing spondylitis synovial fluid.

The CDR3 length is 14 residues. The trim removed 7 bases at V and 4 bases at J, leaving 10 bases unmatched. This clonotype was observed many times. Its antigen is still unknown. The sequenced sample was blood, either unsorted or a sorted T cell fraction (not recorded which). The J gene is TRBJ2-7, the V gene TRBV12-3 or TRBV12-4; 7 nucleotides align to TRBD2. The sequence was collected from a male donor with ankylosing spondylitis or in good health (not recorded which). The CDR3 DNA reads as TGTGCCAGCAAGAAGGCGGGAGAAATTTACGAGCAGTACTTC. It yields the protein CASKKAGEIYEQYF.